The present T cell receptor (beta chain) was sequenced within a study of T cells after yellow fever vaccination. The study made its TCR cDNA through 5'RACE template switching. That step introduced a universal primer site along with UMIs. TCRdb analysed the 5' RACE reads with MiXCR anew, one entry per CDR3 protein. The sample shows about 260,000 distinct CDR3 sequences, about 3.5% of them seen only once. The CDR3 is 15 residues long. V dropped 0 bases and J dropped 6 bases, with 12 bases sitting between them. Germline CDR1 is LGHNA and CDR2 is YSLEER. This clonotype has ten or more counts. This chain links TRBV4-3 with TRBJ1-5; D perhaps matches TRBD1 (5 bases). This TCR derives from a young man who received the YFV17D yellow fever vaccine. The specimen comprised PBMCs, sampled 15 days after the yellow fever booster vaccination. The CDR3 DNA sequence: TGCGCCAGCAGCCAAGATATGGGGGTTAGTCAGCCCCAGCATTTT. Protein: CASSQDMGVSQPQHF.